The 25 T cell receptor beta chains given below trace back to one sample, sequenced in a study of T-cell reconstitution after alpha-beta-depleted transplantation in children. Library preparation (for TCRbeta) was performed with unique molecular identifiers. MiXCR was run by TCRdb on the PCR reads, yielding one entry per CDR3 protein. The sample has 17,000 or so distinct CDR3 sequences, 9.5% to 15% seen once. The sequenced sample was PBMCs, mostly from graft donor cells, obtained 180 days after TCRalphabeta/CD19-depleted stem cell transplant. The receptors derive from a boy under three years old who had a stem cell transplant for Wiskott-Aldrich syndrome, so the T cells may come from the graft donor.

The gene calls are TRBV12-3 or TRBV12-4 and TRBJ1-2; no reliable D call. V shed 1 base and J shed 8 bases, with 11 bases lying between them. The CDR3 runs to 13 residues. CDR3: CASSLVGMRGYTF. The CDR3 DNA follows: TGTGCCAGCAGTTTAGTGGGGATGAGAGGCTACACCTTC.

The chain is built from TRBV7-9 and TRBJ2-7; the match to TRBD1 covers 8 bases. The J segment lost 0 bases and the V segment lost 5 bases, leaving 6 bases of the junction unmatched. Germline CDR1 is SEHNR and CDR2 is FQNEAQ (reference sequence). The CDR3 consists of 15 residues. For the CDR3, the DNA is TGTGCCAGCAGCCAGGGGGCGGGTAGCTCCTACGAGCAGTACTTC. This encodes CASSQGAGSSYEQYF.

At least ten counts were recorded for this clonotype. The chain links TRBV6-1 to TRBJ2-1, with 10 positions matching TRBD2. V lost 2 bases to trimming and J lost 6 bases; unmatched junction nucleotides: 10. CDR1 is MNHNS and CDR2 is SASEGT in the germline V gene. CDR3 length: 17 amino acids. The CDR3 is CASSELAGVKSINEQFF. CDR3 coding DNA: TGTGCCAGCAGTGAACTAGCGGGAGTAAAATCGATCAATGAGCAGTTCTTC.

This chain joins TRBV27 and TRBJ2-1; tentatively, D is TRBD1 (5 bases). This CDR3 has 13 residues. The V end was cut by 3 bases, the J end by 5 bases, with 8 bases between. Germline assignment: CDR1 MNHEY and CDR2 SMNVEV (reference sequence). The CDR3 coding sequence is TGTGCCAGCAGTTTTTCAGGGAACAATGAGCAGTTCTTC. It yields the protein CASSFSGNNEQFF.

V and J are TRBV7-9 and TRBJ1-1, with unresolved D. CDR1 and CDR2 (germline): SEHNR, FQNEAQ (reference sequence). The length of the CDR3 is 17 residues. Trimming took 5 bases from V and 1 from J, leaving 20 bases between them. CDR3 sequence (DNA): TGTGCCAGCAGCCTGGGTGGGATTTGGGAAGGGAACACTGAAGCTTTCTTT. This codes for CASSLGGIWEGNTEAFF.

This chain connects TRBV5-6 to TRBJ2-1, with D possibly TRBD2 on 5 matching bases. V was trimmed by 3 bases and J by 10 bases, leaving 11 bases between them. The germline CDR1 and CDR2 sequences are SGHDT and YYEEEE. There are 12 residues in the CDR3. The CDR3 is CASSWRSGEQFF. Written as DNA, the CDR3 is TGTGCCAGCAGCTGGCGCTCGGGAGAGCAGTTCTTC.

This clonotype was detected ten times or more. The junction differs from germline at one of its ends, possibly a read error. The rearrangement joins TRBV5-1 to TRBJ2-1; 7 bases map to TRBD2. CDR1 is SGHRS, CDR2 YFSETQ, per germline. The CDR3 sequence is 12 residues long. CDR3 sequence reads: CASLSISGAEIF. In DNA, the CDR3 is TGCGCCAGCCTTTCCATAAGCGGGGCGGAGATCTTC.

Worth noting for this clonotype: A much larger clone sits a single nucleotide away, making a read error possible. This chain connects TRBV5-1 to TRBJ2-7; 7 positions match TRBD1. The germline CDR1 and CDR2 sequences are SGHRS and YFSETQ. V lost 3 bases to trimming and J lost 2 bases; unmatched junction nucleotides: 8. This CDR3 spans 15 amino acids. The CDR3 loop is CASSSVTGLAYEQYF. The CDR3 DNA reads TGCGCCAGCAGCTCCGTGACAGGGTTGGCCTACGAGCAGTACTTC.

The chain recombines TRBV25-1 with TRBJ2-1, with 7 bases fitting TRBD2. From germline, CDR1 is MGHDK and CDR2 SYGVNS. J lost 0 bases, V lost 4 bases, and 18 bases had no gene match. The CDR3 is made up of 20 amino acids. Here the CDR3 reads CASSGRPGLSGPSSYNEQFF. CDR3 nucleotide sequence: TGTGCCAGCAGTGGACGTCCGGGACTATCCGGGCCAAGCTCCTACAATGAGCAGTTCTTC.

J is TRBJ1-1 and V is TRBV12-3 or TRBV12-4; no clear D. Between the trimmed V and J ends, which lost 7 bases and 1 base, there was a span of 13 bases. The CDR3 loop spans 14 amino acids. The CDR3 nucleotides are TGTGCCAGCACCCATCGGGGAGCGAACACTGAAGCTTTCTTT. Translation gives CASTHRGANTEAFF.

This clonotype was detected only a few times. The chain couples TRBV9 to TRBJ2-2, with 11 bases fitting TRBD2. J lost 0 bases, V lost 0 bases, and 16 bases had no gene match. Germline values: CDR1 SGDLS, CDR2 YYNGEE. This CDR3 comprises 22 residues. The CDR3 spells CASSVAQGLAGGPFANTGELFF. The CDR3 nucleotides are TGTGCCAGCAGCGTAGCCCAAGGGCTAGCGGGAGGCCCGTTCGCGAACACCGGGGAGCTGTTTTTT. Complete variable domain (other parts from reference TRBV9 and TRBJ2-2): DSGVTQTPKHLITATGQRVTLRCSPRSGDLSVYWYQQSLDQGLQFLIQYYNGEERAKGNILERFSAQQFPDLHSELNLSSLELGDSALYFCASSVAQGLAGGPFANTGELFFGEGSRLTVL.

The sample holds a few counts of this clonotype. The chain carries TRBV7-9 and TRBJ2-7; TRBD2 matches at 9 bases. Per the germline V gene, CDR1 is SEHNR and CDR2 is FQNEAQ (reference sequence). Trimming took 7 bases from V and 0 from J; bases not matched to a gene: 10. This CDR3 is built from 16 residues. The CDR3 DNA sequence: TGTGCCAGCACCGATTATAGCGGGAGTTACTCCTACGAGCAGTACTTC. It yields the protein CASTDYSGSYSYEQYF.

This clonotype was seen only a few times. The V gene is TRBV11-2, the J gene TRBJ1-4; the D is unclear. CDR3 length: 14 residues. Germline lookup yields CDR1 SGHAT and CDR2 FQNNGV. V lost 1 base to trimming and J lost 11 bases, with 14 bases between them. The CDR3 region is CASSLGSDLGKLFF. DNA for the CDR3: TGTGCCAGCAGCTTAGGGTCCGACCTAGGGAAACTGTTTTTT.

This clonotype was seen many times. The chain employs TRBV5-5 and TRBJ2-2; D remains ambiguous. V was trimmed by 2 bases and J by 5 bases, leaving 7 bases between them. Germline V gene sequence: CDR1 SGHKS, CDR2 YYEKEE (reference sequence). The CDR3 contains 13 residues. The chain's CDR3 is CASSFVLTGELFF. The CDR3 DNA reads TGTGCCAGCAGCTTTGTTTTAACCGGGGAGCTGTTTTTT.

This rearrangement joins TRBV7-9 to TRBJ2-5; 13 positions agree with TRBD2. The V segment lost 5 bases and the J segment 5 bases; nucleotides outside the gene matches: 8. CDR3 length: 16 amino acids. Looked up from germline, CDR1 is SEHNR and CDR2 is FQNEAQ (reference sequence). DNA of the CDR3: TGTGCCAGCAGCGATGGACTAGCGGGAGTTCGGGAGACCCAGTACTTC. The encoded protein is CASSDGLAGVRETQYF.

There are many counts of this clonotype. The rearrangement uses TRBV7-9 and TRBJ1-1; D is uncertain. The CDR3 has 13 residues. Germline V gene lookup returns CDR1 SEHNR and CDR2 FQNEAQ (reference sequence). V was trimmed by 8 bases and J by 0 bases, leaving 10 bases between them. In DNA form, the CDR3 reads TGTGCCAGCTTCGCGGGGTTGAACACTGAAGCTTTCTTT. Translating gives CASFAGLNTEAFF.

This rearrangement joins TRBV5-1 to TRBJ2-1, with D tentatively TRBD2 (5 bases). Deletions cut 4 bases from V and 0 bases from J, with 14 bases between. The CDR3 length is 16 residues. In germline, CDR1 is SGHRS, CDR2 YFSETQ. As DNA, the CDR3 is TGCGCCAGCAGCCGCCTTAGCGTAAGCTCCTACAATGAGCAGTTCTTC. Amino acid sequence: CASSRLSVSSYNEQFF.

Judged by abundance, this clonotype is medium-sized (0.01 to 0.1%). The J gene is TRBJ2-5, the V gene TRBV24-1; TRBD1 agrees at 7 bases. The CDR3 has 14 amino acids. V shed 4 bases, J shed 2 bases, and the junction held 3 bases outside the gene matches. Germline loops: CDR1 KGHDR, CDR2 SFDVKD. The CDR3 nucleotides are TGTGCCACCAGTGAAGGGGGCCTGCAAGAGACCCAGTACTTC. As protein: CATSEGGLQETQYF.

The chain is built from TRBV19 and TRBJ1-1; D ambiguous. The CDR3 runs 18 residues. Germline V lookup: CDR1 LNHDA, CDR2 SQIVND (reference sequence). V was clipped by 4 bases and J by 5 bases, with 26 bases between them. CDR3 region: CASSTRLGPAGSETEAFF. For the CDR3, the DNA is TGTGCCAGTAGTACTCGGCTAGGCCCTGCGGGGTCGGAGACTGAAGCTTTCTTT. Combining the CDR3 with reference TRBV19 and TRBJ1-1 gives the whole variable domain DGGITQSPKYLFRKEGQNVTLSCEQNLNHDAMYWYRQDPGQGLRLIYYSQIVNDFQKGDIAEGYSVSREKKESFPLTVTSAQKNPTAFYLCASSTRLGPAGSETEAFFGQGTRLTVV.

CDR3 residues: CASSKRNQETQYF. CDR3 nucleotides: TGCGCCAGCAGCAAGCGAAACCAAGAGACCCAGTACTTC. The J gene is TRBJ2-5, the V gene TRBV5-1, with D unresolved. CDR3 length: 13 residues. The V gene's germline CDR1 is SGHRS and CDR2 YFSETQ. Deletions cut 4 bases from V and 0 bases from J, with 7 bases between.

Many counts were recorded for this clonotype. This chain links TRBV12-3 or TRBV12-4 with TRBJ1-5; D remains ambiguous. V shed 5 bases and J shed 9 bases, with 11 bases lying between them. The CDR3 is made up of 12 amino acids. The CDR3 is CASSVGSGPQHF. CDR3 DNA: TGTGCCAGCAGTGTGGGGTCGGGGCCCCAGCATTTT.

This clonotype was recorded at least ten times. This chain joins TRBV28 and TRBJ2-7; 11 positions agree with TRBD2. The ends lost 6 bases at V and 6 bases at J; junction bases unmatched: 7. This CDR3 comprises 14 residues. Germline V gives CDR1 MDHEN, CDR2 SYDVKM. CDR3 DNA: TGTGCCAGCAGCATACTAGCGGGAGTCTCCGAGCAGTACTTC. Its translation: CASSILAGVSEQYF.

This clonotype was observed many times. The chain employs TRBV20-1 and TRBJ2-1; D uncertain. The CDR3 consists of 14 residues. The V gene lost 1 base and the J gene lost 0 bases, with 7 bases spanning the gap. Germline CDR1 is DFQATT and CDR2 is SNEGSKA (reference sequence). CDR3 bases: TGCAGTGCTAGAGCTCTCAGCTCCTACAATGAGCAGTTCTTC. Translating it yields CSARALSSYNEQFF.

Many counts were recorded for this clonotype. CDR3 loop: CASSGQAGGADTQYF. In DNA form, the CDR3 reads TGCGCCAGCTCGGGACAGGCTGGGGGAGCAGATACGCAGTATTTT. This chain connects TRBV5-1 to TRBJ2-3; 8 positions match TRBD1. This CDR3 is built from 15 residues. With V trimmed by 7 bases and J by 4 bases, 11 bases remained unmatched. CDR1 is SGHRS, CDR2 YFSETQ, per germline.

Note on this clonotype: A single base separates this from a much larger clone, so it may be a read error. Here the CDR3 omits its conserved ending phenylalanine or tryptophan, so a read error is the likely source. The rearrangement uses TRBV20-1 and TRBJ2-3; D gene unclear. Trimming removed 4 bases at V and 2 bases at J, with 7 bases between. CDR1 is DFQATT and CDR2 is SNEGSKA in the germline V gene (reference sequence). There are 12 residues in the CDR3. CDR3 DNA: TGCAGTGCTAATCCAGACACAGATACGCAGTATCTT. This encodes CSANPDTDTQYL.